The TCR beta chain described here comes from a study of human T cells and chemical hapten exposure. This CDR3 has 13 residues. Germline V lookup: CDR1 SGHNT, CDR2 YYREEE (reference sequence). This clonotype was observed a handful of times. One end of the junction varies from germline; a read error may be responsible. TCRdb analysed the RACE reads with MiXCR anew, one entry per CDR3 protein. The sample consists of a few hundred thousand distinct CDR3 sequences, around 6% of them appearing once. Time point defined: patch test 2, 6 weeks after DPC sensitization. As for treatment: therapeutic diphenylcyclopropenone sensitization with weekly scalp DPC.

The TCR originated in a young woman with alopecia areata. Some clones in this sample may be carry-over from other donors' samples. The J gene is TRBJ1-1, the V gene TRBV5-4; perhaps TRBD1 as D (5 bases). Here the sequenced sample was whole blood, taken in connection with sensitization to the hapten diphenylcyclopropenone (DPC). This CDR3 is CASRLGGRTEAFF. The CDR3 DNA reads TGTGCCAGCAGGTTGGGGGGTCGGACTGAAGCTTTCTTT.